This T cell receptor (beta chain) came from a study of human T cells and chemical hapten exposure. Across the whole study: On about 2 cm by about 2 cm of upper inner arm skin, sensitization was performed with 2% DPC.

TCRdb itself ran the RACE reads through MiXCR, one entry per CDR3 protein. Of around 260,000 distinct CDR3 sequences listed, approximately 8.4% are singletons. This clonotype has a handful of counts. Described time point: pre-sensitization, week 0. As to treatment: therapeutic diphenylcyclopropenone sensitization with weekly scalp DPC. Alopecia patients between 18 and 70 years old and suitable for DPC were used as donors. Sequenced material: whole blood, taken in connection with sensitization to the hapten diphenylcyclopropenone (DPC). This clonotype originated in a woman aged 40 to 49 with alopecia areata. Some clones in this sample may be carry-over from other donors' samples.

Written as DNA, the CDR3 is TGTGCCAGCAGTGAAACACTAGCGGGGCAAGAGACCCAGTACTTC. It specifies CASSETLAGQETQYF. The chain joins TRBV2 to TRBJ2-5; 10 nucleotides line up with TRBD2. From germline, CDR1 is SNHLY and CDR2 FYNNEI. Losses at the gene ends were 2 bases for V and 2 bases for J; bases not matched to a gene: 2. The CDR3 is 15 amino acids.